One sample yielded the 19 T cell receptor beta chains listed below, sequenced in a study of regulatory T cells in long-lasting Graves disease. The TCR beta library used iRepertoire HTBI primers with Arm-PCR amplification of CDR3. MiXCR, applied by TCRdb to the multiplex PCR reads, yields one record per CDR3 protein. Of roughly 510,000 distinct CDR3 sequences listed, 15% to 20% are singletons. The time point denotes: newly diagnosed GD, antithyroid drugs for less than 3 months. RNA extracted from PBMCs served as the sequencing template. These sequences were also reported in another study, on T cells in Graves' hyperthyroidism and ophthalmopathy.

The sequenced sample was peripheral blood mononuclear cells (PBMCs), obtained at new diagnosis, from a patient treated with antithyroid drugs. The source of these receptors is a young man with Graves disease.

The chain employs TRBV14 and TRBJ2-3; 8 bases are shared with TRBD2. The CDR3 is 16 residues long. Germline assignment: CDR1 SGHDN and CDR2 FVKESK. Trimming took 0 bases from V and 7 from J; bases not matched to a gene: 9. CDR3 in DNA: TGTGCCAGCAGCCAAGAAGGTCCGGCGGGAGGATATACGCAGTATTTT. Translated: CASSQEGPAGGYTQYF.

This clonotype was counted only a few times. This chain connects TRBV11-3 to TRBJ2-1; 8 bases match TRBD2. The CDR3 length is 15 residues. The germline gives CDR1 SGHNT, CDR2 YENEEA. With V trimmed by 4 bases and J by 6 bases, 8 bases remained unmatched. DNA for the CDR3: TGTGCCAGCAGCTCTCGCGGGACTAGTCTCAATGAGCAGTTCTTC. This sequence encodes CASSSRGTSLNEQFF.

This clonotype was counted a few times. The rearrangement joins TRBV12-3 or TRBV12-4 to TRBJ1-1; maybe TRBD1 (6 bases). This CDR3 spans 13 amino acids. Trimming shortened V by 6 bases and J by 4 bases, and 12 bases separated the two germline ends. This chain's CDR3 is CASRQGSGTEAFF. The CDR3 DNA follows: TGTGCCAGCAGGCAGGGGTCAGGCACTGAAGCTTTCTTT.

This clonotype was seen ten or more times. V is TRBV3-1 and J is TRBJ2-1; 7 bases agree with TRBD2. V was pared by 2 bases and J by 6 bases, with 16 bases of the junction left unmatched. Looked up from germline, CDR1 is LGHDT and CDR2 is YNNKEL (reference sequence). The CDR3 runs 18 residues. The CDR3, as DNA: TGTGCCAGCAGCCAAAAATCCCAAGCGGGGACGCCTCGCAATGAGCAGTTCTTC. As protein: CASSQKSQAGTPRNEQFF.

The CDR3 here is CASSPVPGLVYNEQFF. The CDR3, as DNA: TGTGCCAGCTCCCCTGTACCGGGACTAGTCTACAATGAGCAGTTCTTC. V is TRBV18 and J is TRBJ2-1; the match to TRBD2 covers 8 bases. CDR1 and CDR2 (germline): KGHSH, LQKENI. The J segment lost 3 bases and the V segment lost 6 bases, leaving 10 bases of the junction unmatched. The CDR3 spans 16 residues.

The chain couples TRBV7-9 to TRBJ1-5; D is unclear. Germline values: CDR1 SEHNR, CDR2 FQNEAQ (reference sequence). The CDR3 runs to 15 residues. V lost 8 bases and J 2 bases, leaving 16 bases between the germline ends. The chain's CDR3 is CASAESGLGNQPQHF. The CDR3 DNA is TGTGCCAGCGCAGAGTCAGGCTTGGGCAATCAGCCCCAGCATTTT.

The sample holds a few counts of this clonotype. Since no conserved phenylalanine or tryptophan closes the CDR3, a read error is the likely cause. This chain joins TRBV7-9 and TRBJ2-4, with 10 nucleotides matching TRBD1. J lost 0 bases, V lost 10 bases, and 9 bases had no gene match. Germline CDR1 is SEHNR and CDR2 is FQNEAQ (reference sequence). This CDR3 is 16 amino acids long. CDR3 region: CAKRTGGELAKNIQYL. In DNA form, the CDR3 reads TGTGCCAAACGGACAGGGGGGGAATTAGCCAAAAACATTCAGTACCTC.

A note on this clonotype: With a much larger clone just one base away, this may be a read error. This chain joins TRBV27 and TRBJ2-3, with D maybe TRBD1 (6 bases). The CDR3 contains 13 residues. Germline V gives CDR1 MNHEY, CDR2 SMNVEV (reference sequence). The CDR3 region has the DNA TGTGCCAGCAGTTTACACAGGGCCCCTGAAGGTTTCTTT. Translation gives CASSLHRAPEGFF.

The chain has TRBV25-1 and TRBJ2-5, with 10 bases identical to TRBD2. V dropped 1 base and J dropped 5; count of bases not matched to a gene: 4. Germline V gene data show CDR1 as MGHDK and CDR2 as SYGVNS. The CDR3 is made up of 15 amino acids. For the CDR3, the DNA is TGTGCCAGCAGTGAATCTAGCGGGAGAATTGAGACCCAGTACTTC. Amino acid sequence: CASSESSGRIETQYF.

This clonotype was counted ten times or more. The CDR3 reads CASSQSNEQFF. The CDR3 DNA reads as TGTGCCAGCAGCCAGAGTAATGAGCAGTTCTTC. This chain uses TRBV11-2 with TRBJ2-1; D uncertain. Trimming shortened V by 5 bases and J by 7 bases, and 6 bases separated the two germline ends. The CDR3 has 11 amino acids. Germline V gene lookup returns CDR1 SGHAT and CDR2 FQNNGV.

This clonotype was seen more than once but under ten times. The chain links TRBV5-1 to TRBJ2-7; no reliable D call. V was clipped by 2 bases and J by 6 bases, with 12 bases between them. CDR3 length: 13 residues. The germline V gene has CDR1 SGHRS and CDR2 YFSETQ. CDR3 loop: CASSFTQESEQYF. The CDR3, as DNA: TGCGCCAGCAGCTTTACCCAGGAAAGCGAGCAGTACTTC.

This clonotype was seen only once. The chain carries TRBV29-1 and TRBJ1-6, with TRBD1 identical over 7 bases. V trimming: 7 bases; J trimming: 5 bases; junction bases outside the gene matches: 8. CDR1 SQVTM and CDR2 ANQGSEA come from the germline V gene. The CDR3 length is 14 residues. CDR3 region: CSAAHRGNNSPLHF. Here the CDR3 DNA reads TGCAGCGCCGCACACAGGGGAAATAATTCACCCCTCCACTTT.

V usage is TRBV30 and J usage is TRBJ2-7; 12 bases agree with TRBD2. This CDR3 comprises 13 residues. With V trimmed by 1 base and J by 5 bases, 0 bases remained unmatched. In germline, CDR1 is GTSNPN, CDR2 SVGIG (reference sequence). The CDR3 region is CAWSGLAGDEQYF. DNA of the CDR3: TGTGCCTGGAGTGGACTAGCGGGAGACGAGCAGTACTTC. The full variable domain, completed using reference TRBV30 and TRBJ2-7, is SQTIHQWPATLVQPVGSPLSLECTVEGTSNPNLYWYRQAAGRGLQLLFYSVGIGQISSEVPQNLSASRPQDRQFILSSKKLLLSDSGFYLCAWSGLAGDEQYFGPGTRLTVT.

In regard to this clonotype: Likely a read error: the CDR3 ends without its conserved phenylalanine or tryptophan. The chain couples TRBV20-1 to TRBJ2-5, with TRBD2 matching over 7 bases. The CDR3 runs to 13 residues. The germline V gene has CDR1 DFQATT and CDR2 SNEGSKA (reference sequence). Germline trimming cut 6 bases from V and 1 base from J; bases unmatched to any gene: 5. The CDR3 sequence is CSARGEGQETQYL. In DNA form, the CDR3 reads TGCAGTGCCCGGGGGGAGGGCCAAGAGACCCAGTACCTC.

Many counts were recorded for this clonotype. The CDR3 reads CASSRLAGGSTDTQYF. In DNA, the CDR3 is TGTGCCAGCAGTCGACTAGCGGGAGGGTCGACAGATACGCAGTATTTT. The V call is TRBV11-1, the J call TRBJ2-3; 14 nucleotides agree with TRBD2. The CDR3 totals 16 residues. The junction had 5 bases not matched to a gene; V was cut back by 6 bases and J by 3 bases. The germline V gene encodes CDR1 SGHAT and CDR2 FQDESV (reference sequence).

Details on this clonotype: A read error may account for a junction end that differs from germline. The rearrangement joins TRBV12-3 or TRBV12-4 to TRBJ1-3; D is undetermined. There are 14 residues in the CDR3. This CDR3 is CASSLTGSGNTLYF. CDR3 in DNA: TGTGCCAGCAGTTTGACGGGGTCTGGAAACACCTTATATTTT.

This clonotype has a count of ten or more. The rearrangement links TRBV27 to TRBJ2-1, with 7 bases matching TRBD2. CDR1 and CDR2 from the germline V gene are MNHEY and SMNVEV (reference sequence). Unmatched junction bases numbered 4, after V lost 8 bases and J lost 0 bases. The CDR3 totals 14 residues. Here the CDR3 reads CASLADGSYNEQFF. The CDR3 DNA reads TGTGCCAGCCTAGCGGACGGCTCCTACAATGAGCAGTTCTTC.

This clonotype was counted many times. This sequence joins TRBV12-3 or TRBV12-4 and TRBJ2-3, with 10 bases identical to TRBD2. V shed 6 bases and J 4 bases; nucleotides not matched to a gene: 10. This CDR3 has 16 residues. CDR3 sequence reads: CASRSSLAGAADTQYF. Here the CDR3 DNA reads TGTGCCAGCAGGTCCTCTCTAGCGGGGGCCGCAGATACGCAGTATTTT.

This clonotype was counted at least ten times. The V gene is TRBV30, the J gene TRBJ2-2; TRBD2 aligns across 9 bases. The V segment lost 0 bases and the J segment 3 bases; nucleotides outside the gene matches: 8. This CDR3 is built from 17 residues. Germline assignment: CDR1 GTSNPN and CDR2 SVGIG (reference sequence). The CDR3 DNA reads TGTGCCTGGAGTGTACCTGGCGGGGGGGGCTACACCGGGGAGCTGTTTTTT. This translates into CAWSVPGGGGYTGELFF. Drawing the rest from reference TRBV30 and TRBJ2-2, the complete variable domain is SQTIHQWPATLVQPVGSPLSLECTVEGTSNPNLYWYRQAAGRGLQLLFYSVGIGQISSEVPQNLSASRPQDRQFILSSKKLLLSDSGFYLCAWSVPGGGGYTGELFFGEGSRLTVL.